The 20 T cell receptor beta chains below come from one sample, sequenced in a study of long-term antiretroviral therapy in people with HIV. Running of the v3.0 immunoSEQ assay took place at survey level. The data were produced by immunoSEQ multiplex PCR, yet TCRdb's version contains in-frame clones alone and is incomplete. The repertoire consists of about 29,000 clones, with 65% to 85% occurring once and the leading ten covering about 8.2%. The material sequenced was unsorted PBMCs, taken 3 years after starting antiretroviral therapy. The receptors derive from a middle-aged man with HIV.

V gene TRBV9 combines with J gene TRBJ1-2; no clear D. V lost 3 bases and J 8 bases, leaving 20 bases between the germline ends. From germline, CDR1 is SGDLS and CDR2 YYNGEE. The CDR3 sequence is 15 residues long. The CDR3 DNA reads TGTGCCAGCAGCGGAGATGGCGGAGGGCGCCGGGGCTACACCTTC. Its translation: CASSGDGGGRRGYTF.

V gene TRBV9 combines with J gene TRBJ1-2; 7 nucleotides line up with TRBD1. This CDR3 comprises 13 residues. The germline V gene encodes CDR1 SGDLS and CDR2 YYNGEE. V was clipped by 0 bases and J by 10 bases; unmatched bases: 6. The CDR3 DNA follows: TGTGCCAGCAGCGTAGAGGGACAGCCACCCTACACCTTC. Residues: CASSVEGQPPYTF.

V usage is TRBV19 and J usage is TRBJ1-2; D perhaps matches TRBD1 (5 bases). This CDR3 has 15 residues. Germline loops: CDR1 LNHDA, CDR2 SQIVND (reference sequence). Trimming shortened V by 3 bases and J by 4 bases, and 15 bases separated the two germline ends. Here the CDR3 reads CASSISGQGSYGYTF. The CDR3 DNA sequence: TGTGCCAGTAGTATCAGTGGGCAGGGCAGCTATGGCTACACCTTC.

This chain links TRBV6-5 with TRBJ2-1, with D perhaps TRBD1 or TRBD2 (5 bases each). The CDR3 extends over 12 amino acids. CDR1 and CDR2 from the germline V gene are MNHEY and SVGAGI. Trimming took 5 bases from V and 6 from J, leaving 8 bases between them. CDR3 amino acids: CASSGDVNEQFF. The DNA for the CDR3 is TGTGCCAGCAGTGGGGACGTCAATGAGCAGTTCTTC.

This sequence joins TRBV7-9 and TRBJ1-1; 10 positions match TRBD1. CDR1 and CDR2 (germline): SEHNR, FQNEAQ (reference sequence). Trimming at V came to 6 bases and at J to 5 bases, leaving 21 bases not matched to a gene. This CDR3 is built from 19 residues. CDR3 sequence reads: CASREGWGQGLSGGTEAFF. The CDR3 DNA is TGTGCCAGCAGGGAGGGGTGGGGACAGGGGCTCTCGGGGGGAACTGAAGCTTTCTTT.

The chain is built from TRBV11-2 and TRBJ1-2; the D gene is possibly TRBD1 (5 bases). The V and J ends lost 5 bases and 4 bases respectively, with 17 bases between them. This CDR3 comprises 15 residues. Germline V gives CDR1 SGHAT, CDR2 FQNNGV. This CDR3 is CASSPAGLGVYGYTF. CDR3 sequence (DNA): TGTGCCAGCAGCCCGGCGGGGCTGGGTGTCTATGGCTACACCTTC.

The chain joins TRBV4-3 to TRBJ2-1, with 7 bases matching TRBD2. J gave up 12 bases and V 0 bases, and 8 bases lay outside the gene matches. The germline CDR1 and CDR2 sequences are LGHNA and YSLEER. The CDR3 has 14 residues. In nucleotides, the CDR3 is TGCGCCAGCAGCCAAGATCAGGGAGGGTATGGGCAGTTCTTC. Amino acid sequence: CASSQDQGGYGQFF.

The chain has TRBV10-3 and TRBJ1-3, with unresolved D. The length of the CDR3 is 17 residues. The V gene's germline CDR1 is ENHRY and CDR2 SYGVKD. Trimming removed 4 bases from V and 2 bases from J, with 18 bases in between. DNA for the CDR3: TGTGCCATCAGTGTGGGTGCACCTCGAGAAGCTGGAAACACCATATATTTT. Translated: CAISVGAPREAGNTIYF.

This chain links TRBV19 with TRBJ1-1; maybe TRBD1 (5 bases). The ends were cut back, 1 base at V and 11 bases at J, with 20 bases in the middle. Germline CDR1 LNHDA, CDR2 SQIVND (reference sequence). The CDR3 contains 15 residues. The chain's CDR3 is CASSIGGTLSLIAFF. CDR3 DNA sequence: TGTGCCAGTAGTATAGGGGGGACTTTAAGCCTGATCGCTTTCTTT.

As regards this clone: One end of the junction does not line up with germline, which may come from a read error. The chain couples TRBV2 to TRBJ1-2; D might be TRBD1 (5 bases). CDR3 length: 13 amino acids. Germline CDR1 SNHLY, CDR2 FYNNEI. CDR3 protein: CASNKAAAGPPRF. CDR3 DNA sequence: TGTGCCAGCAACAAAGCCGCGGCAGGGCCACCCAGATTC.

As regards this clone: One end of the junction fails to match germline, which may point to a read error. The gene calls are TRBV7-9 and TRBJ2-4; D is tentatively TRBD1 or TRBD2 (5 bases each). The CDR3 is 13 residues long. The V gene's germline CDR1 is SEHNR and CDR2 FQNEAQ (reference sequence). CDR3: CASSLPRDPSANF. DNA for the CDR3: TGTGCCAGCAGCTTACCTAGGGACCCTTCTGCGAACTTC.

V usage is TRBV4-1 and J usage is TRBJ1-5; D uncertain. V lost 1 base and J lost 3, with 7 bases in between. This CDR3 spans 14 amino acids. Germline V gene sequence: CDR1 MGHRA, CDR2 YSYEKL. The CDR3 sequence is CASSQAVVNQPQHF. In nucleotides, the CDR3 is TGCGCCAGCAGCCAAGCGGTCGTCAATCAGCCCCAGCATTTT.

The sample holds a few counts of this clone. The chain employs TRBV19 and TRBJ1-5; unclear D gene. There are 15 residues in the CDR3. CDR1 is LNHDA, CDR2 SQIVND, per germline (reference sequence). The V end was cut by 5 bases, the J end by 1 base, with 12 bases between. The CDR3 sequence: CASSFAGRSNQPQHF. The CDR3 DNA reads TGTGCCAGTAGTTTCGCCGGTAGGAGCAATCAGCCCCAGCATTTT.

The chain links TRBV5-1 to TRBJ2-5; 7 bases map to TRBD1. The CDR3 consists of 16 residues. The germline V gene has CDR1 SGHRS and CDR2 YFSETQ. V shed 5 bases and J 0 bases; nucleotides not matched to a gene: 10. CDR3 sequence reads: CASRNTGTEYQETQYF. The CDR3 DNA follows: TGCGCCAGCAGAAACACCGGGACAGAGTACCAAGAGACCCAGTACTTC. Full variable domain (rest looked up from reference TRBV5-1 and TRBJ2-5): KAGVTQTPRYLIKTRGQQVTLSCSPISGHRSVSWYQQTPGQGLQFLFEYFSETQRNKGNFPGRFSGRQFSNSRSEMNVSTLELGDSALYLCASRNTGTEYQETQYFGPGTRLLVL.

The rearrangement links TRBV28 to TRBJ2-7; D call uncertain. Germline V CDR1 and CDR2: MDHEN, SYDVKM. V was shortened by 1 base and J by 0 bases, with 7 bases between the two germline ends. This CDR3 comprises 14 residues. CDR3 nucleotides: TGTGCCAGCAGTTTATCAGGTAGCTCCTACGAGCAGTACTTC. This encodes CASSLSGSSYEQYF.

The rearrangement uses TRBV11-2 and TRBJ1-1; D unresolved. Germline assignment: CDR1 SGHAT and CDR2 FQNNGV. The V end lost 0 bases, the J end lost 0 bases, and 2 bases lay between the germline ends. The CDR3 length is 13 residues. DNA for the CDR3: TGTGCCAGCAGCTTAGAGTTGAACACTGAAGCTTTCTTT. Translated: CASSLELNTEAFF. The full variable domain, its missing parts supplied by reference TRBV11-2 and TRBJ1-1, is EAGVAQSPRYKIIEKRQSVAFWCNPISGHATLYWYQQILGQGPKLLIQFQNNGVVDDSQLPKDRFSAERLKGVDSTLKIQPAKLEDSAVYLCASSLELNTEAFFGQGTRLTVV.

This sequence joins TRBV30 and TRBJ2-7, with 8 nucleotides matching TRBD2. The CDR3 has 13 residues. Germline CDR1 GTSNPN, CDR2 SVGIG (reference sequence). The V gene end was trimmed by 3 bases and the J gene end by 4 bases; junction bases not matched to a gene: 5. CDR3 loop: CAWRAGGGYEQYF. The DNA of the CDR3 is TGTGCCTGGAGAGCCGGGGGGGGATACGAGCAGTACTTC. The full variable domain, rest sourced from reference TRBV30 and TRBJ2-7, is SQTIHQWPATLVQPVGSPLSLECTVEGTSNPNLYWYRQAAGRGLQLLFYSVGIGQISSEVPQNLSASRPQDRQFILSSKKLLLSDSGFYLCAWRAGGGYEQYFGPGTRLTVT.

This clone was found once. J is TRBJ1-1 and V is TRBV7-9; D remains unclear. CDR3 length equals 12 residues. Trimming cost V 3 bases and J 4 bases, with 6 bases left between them. The germline gives CDR1 SEHNR, CDR2 FQNEAQ (reference sequence). CDR3 loop: CASSFTATEAFF. CDR3 in DNA: TGTGCCAGCAGCTTCACAGCCACTGAAGCTTTCTTT. The whole variable domain, remainder taken from reference TRBV7-9 and TRBJ1-1, is DTGVSQNPRHKITKRGQNVTFRCDPISEHNRLYWYRQTLGQGPEFLTYFQNEAQLEKSRLLSDRFSAERPKGSFSTLEIQRTEQGDSAMYLCASSFTATEAFFGQGTRLTVV.

The genes are TRBV10-1 and TRBJ1-1; the D gene is possibly TRBD1 (5 bases). There are 11 residues in the CDR3. Germline V gene lookup returns CDR1 WNHNN and CDR2 SYGVQD (reference sequence). With 2 bases removed from V and 11 bases from J, the gap between germline ends came to 9 bases. The CDR3 DNA reads as TGCGCCAGCAGTGAGGGGGGGATGGCTTTCTTT. Its translation: CASSEGGMAFF.

The sample holds one count of this clone. This chain links TRBV18 with TRBJ2-5; TRBD1 is a possible D gene (7 bases). V dropped 3 bases and J dropped 5 bases, with 13 bases sitting between them. The germline V gene has CDR1 KGHSH and CDR2 LQKENI. The CDR3 extends over 14 amino acids. For the CDR3, the DNA is TGTGCCAGCTCACCTCAGGGGGGCAGGGAGACCCAGTACTTC. The encoded protein is CASSPQGGRETQYF.